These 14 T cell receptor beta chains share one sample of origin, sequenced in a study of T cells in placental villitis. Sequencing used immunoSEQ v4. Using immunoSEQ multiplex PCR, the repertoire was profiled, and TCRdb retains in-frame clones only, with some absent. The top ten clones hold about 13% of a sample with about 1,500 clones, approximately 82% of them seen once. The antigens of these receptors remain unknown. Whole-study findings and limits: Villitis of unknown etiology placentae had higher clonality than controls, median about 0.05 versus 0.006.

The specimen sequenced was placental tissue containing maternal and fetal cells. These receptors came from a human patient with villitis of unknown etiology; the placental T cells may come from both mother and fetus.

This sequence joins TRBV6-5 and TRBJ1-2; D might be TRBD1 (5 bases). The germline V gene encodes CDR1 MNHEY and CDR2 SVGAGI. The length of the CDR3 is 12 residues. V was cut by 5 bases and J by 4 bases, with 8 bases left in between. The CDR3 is CASSHDSYGYTF. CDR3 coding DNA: TGTGCCAGCAGTCATGACAGCTATGGCTACACCTTC.

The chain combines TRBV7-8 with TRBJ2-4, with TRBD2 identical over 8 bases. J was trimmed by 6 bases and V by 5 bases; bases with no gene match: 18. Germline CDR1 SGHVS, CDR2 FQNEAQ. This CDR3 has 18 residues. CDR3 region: CASSPARGAEEVGNIQYF. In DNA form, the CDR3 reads TGTGCCAGCAGCCCCGCGCGGGGGGCCGAAGAAGTGGGAAACATTCAGTACTTC.

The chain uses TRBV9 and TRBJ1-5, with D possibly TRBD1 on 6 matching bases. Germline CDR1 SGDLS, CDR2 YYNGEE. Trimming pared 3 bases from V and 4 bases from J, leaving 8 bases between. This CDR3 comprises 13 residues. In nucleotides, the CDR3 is TGTGCCAGCAGCGCAACAGGGAATCAGCCCCAGCATTTT. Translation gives CASSATGNQPQHF. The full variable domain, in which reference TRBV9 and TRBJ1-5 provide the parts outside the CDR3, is DSGVTQTPKHLITATGQRVTLRCSPRSGDLSVYWYQQSLDQGLQFLIQYYNGEERAKGNILERFSAQQFPDLHSELNLSSLELGDSALYFCASSATGNQPQHFGDGTRLSIL.

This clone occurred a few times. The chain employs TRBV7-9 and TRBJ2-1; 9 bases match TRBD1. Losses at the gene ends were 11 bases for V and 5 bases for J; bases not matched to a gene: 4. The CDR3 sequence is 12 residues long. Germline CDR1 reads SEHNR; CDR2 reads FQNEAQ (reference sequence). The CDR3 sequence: CAAGTGNNEQFF. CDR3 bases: TGTGCCGCTGGGACAGGGAACAATGAGCAGTTCTTC.

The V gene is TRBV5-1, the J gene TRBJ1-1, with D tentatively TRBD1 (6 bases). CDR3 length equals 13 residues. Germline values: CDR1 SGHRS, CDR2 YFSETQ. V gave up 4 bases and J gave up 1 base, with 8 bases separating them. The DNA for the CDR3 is TGCGCCAGCAGCAGAGGGGGGAACACTGAAGCTTTCTTT. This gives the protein CASSRGGNTEAFF.

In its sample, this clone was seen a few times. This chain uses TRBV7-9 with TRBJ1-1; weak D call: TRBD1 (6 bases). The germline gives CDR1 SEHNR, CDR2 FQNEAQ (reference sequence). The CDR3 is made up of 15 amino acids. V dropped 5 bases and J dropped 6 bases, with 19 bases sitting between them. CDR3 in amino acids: CASSPGTPRRAEAFF. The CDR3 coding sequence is TGTGCCAGCAGCCCCGGGACACCCCGAAGGGCTGAAGCTTTCTTT.

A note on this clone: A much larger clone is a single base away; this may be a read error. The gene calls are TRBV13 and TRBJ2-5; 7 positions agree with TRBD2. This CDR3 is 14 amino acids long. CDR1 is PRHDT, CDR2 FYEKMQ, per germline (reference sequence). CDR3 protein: CTSSLRTRQETQYF. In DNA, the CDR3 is TGTACCAGCAGCCTAAGGACTAGACAAGAGACCCAGTACTTC.

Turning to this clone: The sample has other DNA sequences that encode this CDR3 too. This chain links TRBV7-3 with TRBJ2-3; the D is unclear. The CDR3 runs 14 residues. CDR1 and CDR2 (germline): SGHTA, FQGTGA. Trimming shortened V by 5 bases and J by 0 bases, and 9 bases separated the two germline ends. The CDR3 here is CASSAQPSTDTQYF. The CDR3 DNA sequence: TGTGCCAGCAGCGCCCAACCAAGCACAGATACGCAGTATTTT.

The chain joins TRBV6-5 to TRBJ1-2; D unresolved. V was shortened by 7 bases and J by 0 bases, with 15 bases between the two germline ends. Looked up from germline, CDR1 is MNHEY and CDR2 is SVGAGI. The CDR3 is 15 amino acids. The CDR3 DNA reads TGTGCCAGCACTCGGGTGGGCCCGTCTAACTATGGCTACACCTTC. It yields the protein CASTRVGPSNYGYTF.

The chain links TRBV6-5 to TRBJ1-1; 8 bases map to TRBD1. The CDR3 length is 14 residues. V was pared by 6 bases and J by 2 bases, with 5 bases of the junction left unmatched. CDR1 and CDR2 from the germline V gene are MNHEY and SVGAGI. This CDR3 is CASRAGGGNTEAFF. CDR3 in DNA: TGTGCCAGCAGAGCAGGGGGCGGAAACACTGAAGCTTTCTTT.

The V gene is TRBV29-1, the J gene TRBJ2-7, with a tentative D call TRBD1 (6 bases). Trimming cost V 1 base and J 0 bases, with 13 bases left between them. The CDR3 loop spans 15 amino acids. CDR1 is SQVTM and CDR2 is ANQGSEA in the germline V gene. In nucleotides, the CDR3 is TGCAGCGTTGAAGGCTCCGACAGGTCCTCCTACGAGCAGTACTTC. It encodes CSVEGSDRSSYEQYF.

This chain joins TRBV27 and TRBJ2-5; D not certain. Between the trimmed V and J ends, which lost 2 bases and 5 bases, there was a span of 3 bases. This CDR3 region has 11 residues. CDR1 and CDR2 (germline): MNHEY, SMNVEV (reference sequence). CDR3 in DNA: TGTGCCAGCAGTTTAGGGGAGACCCAGTACTTC. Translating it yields CASSLGETQYF.

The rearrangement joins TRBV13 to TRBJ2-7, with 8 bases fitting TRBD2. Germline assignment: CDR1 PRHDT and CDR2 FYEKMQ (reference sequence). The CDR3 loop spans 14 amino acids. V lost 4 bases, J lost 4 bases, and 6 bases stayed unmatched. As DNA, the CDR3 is TGTGCCAGCAGCTCTCAGCGGGAGAGGTACGAGCAGTACTTC. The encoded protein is CASSSQRERYEQYF. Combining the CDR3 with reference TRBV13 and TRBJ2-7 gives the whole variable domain AAGVIQSPRHLIKEKRETATLKCYPIPRHDTVYWYQQGPGQDPQFLISFYEKMQSDKGSIPDRFSAQQFSDYHSELNMSSLELGDSALYFCASSSQRERYEQYFGPGTRLTVT.

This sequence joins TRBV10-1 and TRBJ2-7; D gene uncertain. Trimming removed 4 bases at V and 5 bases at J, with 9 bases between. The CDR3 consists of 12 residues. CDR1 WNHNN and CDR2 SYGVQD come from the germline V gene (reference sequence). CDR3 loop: CASSGDIHEQYF. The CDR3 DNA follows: TGCGCCAGCAGTGGAGACATACACGAGCAGTACTTC.